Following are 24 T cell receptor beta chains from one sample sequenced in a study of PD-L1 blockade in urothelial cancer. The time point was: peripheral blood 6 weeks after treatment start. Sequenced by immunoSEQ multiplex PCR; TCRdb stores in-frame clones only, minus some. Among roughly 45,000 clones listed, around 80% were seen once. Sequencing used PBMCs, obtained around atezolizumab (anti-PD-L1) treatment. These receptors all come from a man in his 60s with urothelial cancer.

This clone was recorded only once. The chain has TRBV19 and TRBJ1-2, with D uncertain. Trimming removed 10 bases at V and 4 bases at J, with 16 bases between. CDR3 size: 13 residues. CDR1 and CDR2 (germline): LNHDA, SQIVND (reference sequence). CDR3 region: CATAEDGSYGYTF. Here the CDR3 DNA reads TGTGCCACCGCGGAGGACGGCAGCTATGGCTACACCTTC.

Here the CDR3 DNA reads TGTGCCAGCAGCAGGGGGGCTAACTATGGCTACACCTTC. Translating it yields CASSRGANYGYTF. This chain links TRBV6-5 with TRBJ1-2; TRBD1 aligns across 7 bases. Losses at the gene ends were 6 bases for V and 0 bases for J; bases not matched to a gene: 1. The CDR3 loop spans 13 amino acids. CDR1 and CDR2 from the germline V gene are MNHEY and SVGAGI.

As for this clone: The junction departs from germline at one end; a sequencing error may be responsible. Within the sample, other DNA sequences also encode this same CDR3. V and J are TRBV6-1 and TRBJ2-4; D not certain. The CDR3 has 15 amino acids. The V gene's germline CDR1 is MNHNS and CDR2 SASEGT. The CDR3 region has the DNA TGTGCCAGCAGTGAAGACAGATCAGCCAAAAACATTCAATACTTC. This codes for CASSEDRSAKNIQYF.

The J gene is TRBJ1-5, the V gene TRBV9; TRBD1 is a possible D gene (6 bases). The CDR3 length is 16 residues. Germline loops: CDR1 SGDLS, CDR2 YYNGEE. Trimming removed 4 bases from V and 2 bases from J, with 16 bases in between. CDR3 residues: CASSPRGPQGNQPQHF. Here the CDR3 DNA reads TGTGCCAGCAGCCCCAGGGGTCCCCAAGGCAATCAGCCCCAGCATTTT.

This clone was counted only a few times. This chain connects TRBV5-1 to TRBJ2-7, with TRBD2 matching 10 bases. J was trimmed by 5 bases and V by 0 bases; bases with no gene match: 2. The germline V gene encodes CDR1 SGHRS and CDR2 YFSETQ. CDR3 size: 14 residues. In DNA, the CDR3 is TGCGCCAGCAGCTTGGAAGCGGGGGGGGACGAGCAGTACTTC. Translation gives CASSLEAGGDEQYF.

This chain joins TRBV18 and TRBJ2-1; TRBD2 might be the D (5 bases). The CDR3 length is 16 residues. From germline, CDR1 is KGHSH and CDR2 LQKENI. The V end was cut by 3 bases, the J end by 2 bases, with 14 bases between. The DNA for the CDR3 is TGTGCCAGCTCACCGGACTCCCTCGAACCCTACAATGAGCAGTTCTTC. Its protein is CASSPDSLEPYNEQFF.

CDR3 in DNA: TGTGCCAGCAGCTTAGCGCTAGCGGGAGGGGGCAATGAGCAGTTCTTC. This translates into CASSLALAGGGNEQFF. V is TRBV7-9 and J is TRBJ2-1; 12 nucleotides match TRBD2. V shed 0 bases, J shed 6 bases, and the junction held 3 bases outside the gene matches. Germline loops: CDR1 SEHNR, CDR2 FQNEAQ (reference sequence). CDR3 length: 16 amino acids.

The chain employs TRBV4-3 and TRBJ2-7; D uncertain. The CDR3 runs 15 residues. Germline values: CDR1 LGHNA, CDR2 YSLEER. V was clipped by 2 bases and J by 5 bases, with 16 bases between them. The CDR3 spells CASSQSWAVMNEQYF. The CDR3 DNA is TGCGCCAGCAGCCAAAGCTGGGCAGTTATGAACGAGCAGTACTTC.

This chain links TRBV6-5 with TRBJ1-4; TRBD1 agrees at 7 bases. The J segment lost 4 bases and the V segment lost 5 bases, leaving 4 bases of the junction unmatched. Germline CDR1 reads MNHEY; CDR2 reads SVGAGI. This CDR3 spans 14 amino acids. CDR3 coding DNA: TGTGCCAGCAGTCACCGGGACAGTAATGAAAAACTGTTTTTT. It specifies CASSHRDSNEKLFF.

The CDR3, as DNA: TGTGCCAGTAAATCGACAGGGGCAACTAATGAAAAACTGTTTTTT. Encoded protein: CASKSTGATNEKLFF. The rearrangement uses TRBV25-1 and TRBJ1-4; 8 bases line up with TRBD1. Per germline, CDR1 MGHDK and CDR2 SYGVNS. The trim removed 9 bases at V and 0 bases at J, leaving 6 bases unmatched. The CDR3 loop spans 15 amino acids.

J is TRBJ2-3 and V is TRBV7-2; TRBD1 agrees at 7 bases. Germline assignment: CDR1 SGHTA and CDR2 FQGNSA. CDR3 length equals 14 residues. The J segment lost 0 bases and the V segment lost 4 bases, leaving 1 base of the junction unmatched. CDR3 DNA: TGTGCCAGCAGCTGGGGACAGAGCACAGATACGCAGTATTTT. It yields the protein CASSWGQSTDTQYF.

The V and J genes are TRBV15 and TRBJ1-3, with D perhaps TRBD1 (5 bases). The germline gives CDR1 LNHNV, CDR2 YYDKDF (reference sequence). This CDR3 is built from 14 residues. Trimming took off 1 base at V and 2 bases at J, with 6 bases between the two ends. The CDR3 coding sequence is TGTGCCACCAGCAGAGCAGGGACTGGAAACACCATATATTTT. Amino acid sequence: CATSRAGTGNTIYF.

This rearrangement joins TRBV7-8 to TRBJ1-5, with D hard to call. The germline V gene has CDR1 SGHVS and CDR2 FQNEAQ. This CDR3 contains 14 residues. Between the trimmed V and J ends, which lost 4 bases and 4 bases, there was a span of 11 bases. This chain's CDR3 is CASSSDPGNQPQHF. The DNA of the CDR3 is TGTGCCAGCAGCTCCGACCCGGGAAATCAGCCCCAGCATTTT.

The DNA of the CDR3 is TGTGCCAGCAGCTTAGCGGGTTCCCAGGGCTACGAGCAGTACTTC. Translated: CASSLAGSQGYEQYF. V is TRBV13 and J is TRBJ2-7; tentative D call: TRBD1 (5 bases). Germline CDR1 PRHDT, CDR2 FYEKMQ (reference sequence). The V gene lost 1 base and the J gene lost 3 bases, with 13 bases spanning the gap. The CDR3 runs to 15 residues.

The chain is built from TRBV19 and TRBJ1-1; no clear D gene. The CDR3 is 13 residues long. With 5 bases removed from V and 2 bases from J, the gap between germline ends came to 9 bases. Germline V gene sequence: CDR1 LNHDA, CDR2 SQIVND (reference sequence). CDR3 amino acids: CASSGSLNTEAFF. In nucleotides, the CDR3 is TGTGCCAGTAGTGGTAGTCTAAACACTGAAGCTTTCTTT.

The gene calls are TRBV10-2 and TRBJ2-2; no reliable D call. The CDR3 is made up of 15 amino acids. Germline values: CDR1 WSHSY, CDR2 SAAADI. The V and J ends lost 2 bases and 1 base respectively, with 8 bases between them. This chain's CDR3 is CASSEPLGNTGELFF. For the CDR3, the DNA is TGCGCCAGCAGTGAGCCCCTAGGGAACACCGGGGAGCTGTTTTTT.

CDR3 residues: CAIGLLSSGEYNEQFF. The CDR3 bases are TGTGCCATCGGACTTCTTTCCAGCGGGGAGTACAATGAGCAGTTCTTC. The J gene is TRBJ2-1, the V gene TRBV10-3; 7 nucleotides agree with TRBD2. The V and J ends lost 8 bases and 4 bases, in that order; junction bases with no gene match: 14. CDR3 size: 16 residues. CDR1 and CDR2 (germline): ENHRY, SYGVKD.

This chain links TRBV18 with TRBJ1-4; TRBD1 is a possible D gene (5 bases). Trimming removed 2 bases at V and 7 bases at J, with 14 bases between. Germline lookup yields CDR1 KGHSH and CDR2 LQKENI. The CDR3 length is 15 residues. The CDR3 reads CASSPTAGIGEKLFF. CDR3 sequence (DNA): TGTGCCAGCTCACCAACGGCAGGGATAGGTGAAAAACTGTTTTTT.

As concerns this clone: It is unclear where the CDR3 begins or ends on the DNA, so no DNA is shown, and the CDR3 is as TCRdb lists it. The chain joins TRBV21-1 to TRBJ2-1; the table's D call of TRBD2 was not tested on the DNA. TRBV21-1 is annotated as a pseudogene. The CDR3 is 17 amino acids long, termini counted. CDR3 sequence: CAPTFGSGAPMYNEQFF.

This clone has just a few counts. The CDR3 nucleotides read TGTGCCAGCAGCTTAGCTCAAGGGGGTGGTCAGCCCCAGCATTTT. Translation: CASSLAQGGGQPQHF. The rearrangement uses TRBV7-8 and TRBJ1-5, with D possibly matching TRBD1 (6 bases). V lost 0 bases, J lost 6 bases, and 12 bases lay in between. The CDR3 has 15 residues. The germline V gene has CDR1 SGHVS and CDR2 FQNEAQ.

CDR3 bases: TGCGCCAGCAGCTTGAATGGACAGGGGAACACCGGGGAGCTGTTTTTT. It encodes CASSLNGQGNTGELFF. This chain uses TRBV5-1 with TRBJ2-2, with 8 bases identical to TRBD1. The germline CDR1 and CDR2 sequences are SGHRS and YFSETQ. Trimming took 1 base from V and 1 from J; bases not matched to a gene: 3. This CDR3 has 16 amino acids.

The CDR3 DNA follows: TGTGCCAGCAGCCCCCGACACCTCCAAGAGACCCAGTACTTC. Translated: CASSPRHLQETQYF. The rearrangement joins TRBV11-1 to TRBJ2-5; no clear D gene. V was pared by 5 bases and J by 1 base, with 11 bases between. The CDR3 contains 14 residues. Germline V gene lookup returns CDR1 SGHAT and CDR2 FQDESV (reference sequence).

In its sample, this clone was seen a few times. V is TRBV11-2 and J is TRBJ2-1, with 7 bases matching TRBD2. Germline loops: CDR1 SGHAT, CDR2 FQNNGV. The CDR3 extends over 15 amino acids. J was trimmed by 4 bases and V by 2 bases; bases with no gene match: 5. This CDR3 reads CASSLSGGTYNEQFF. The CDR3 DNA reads TGTGCCAGCAGCTTATCGGGAGGAACGTACAATGAGCAGTTCTTC. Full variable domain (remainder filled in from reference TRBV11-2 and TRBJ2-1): EAGVAQSPRYKIIEKRQSVAFWCNPISGHATLYWYQQILGQGPKLLIQFQNNGVVDDSQLPKDRFSAERLKGVDSTLKIQPAKLEDSAVYLCASSLSGGTYNEQFFGPGTRLTVL.

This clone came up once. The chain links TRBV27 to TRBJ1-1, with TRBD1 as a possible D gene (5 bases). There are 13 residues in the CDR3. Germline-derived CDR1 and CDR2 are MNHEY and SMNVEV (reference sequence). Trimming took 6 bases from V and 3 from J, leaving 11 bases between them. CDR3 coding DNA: TGTGCCAGCAGAGCCAGGGCGTACACTGAAGCTTTCTTT. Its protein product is CASRARAYTEAFF.